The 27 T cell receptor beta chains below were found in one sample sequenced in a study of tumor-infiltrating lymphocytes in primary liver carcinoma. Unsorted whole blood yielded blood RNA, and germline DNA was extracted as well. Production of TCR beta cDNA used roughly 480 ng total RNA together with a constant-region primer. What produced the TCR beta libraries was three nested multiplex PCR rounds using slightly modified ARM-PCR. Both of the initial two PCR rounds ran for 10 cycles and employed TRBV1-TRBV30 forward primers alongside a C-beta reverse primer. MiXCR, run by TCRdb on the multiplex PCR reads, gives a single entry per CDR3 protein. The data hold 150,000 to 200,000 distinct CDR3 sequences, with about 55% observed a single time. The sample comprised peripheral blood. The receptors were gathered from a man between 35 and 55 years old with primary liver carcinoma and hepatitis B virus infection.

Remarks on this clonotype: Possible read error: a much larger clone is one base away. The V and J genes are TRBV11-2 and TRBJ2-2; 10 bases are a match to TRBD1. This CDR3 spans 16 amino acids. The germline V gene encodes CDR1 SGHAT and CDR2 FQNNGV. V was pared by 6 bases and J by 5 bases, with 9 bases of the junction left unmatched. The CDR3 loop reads CASRPPGQGSTGELFF. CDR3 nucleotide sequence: TGTGCCAGCAGACCTCCGGGACAGGGGTCAACCGGGGAGCTGTTTTTT.

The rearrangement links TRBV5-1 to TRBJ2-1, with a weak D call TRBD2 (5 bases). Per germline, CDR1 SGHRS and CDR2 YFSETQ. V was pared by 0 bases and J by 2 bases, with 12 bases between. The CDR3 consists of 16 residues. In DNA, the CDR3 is TGCGCCAGCAGCTTGGATCCGGGAAGGGCCTACAATGAGCAGTTCTTC. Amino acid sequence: CASSLDPGRAYNEQFF.

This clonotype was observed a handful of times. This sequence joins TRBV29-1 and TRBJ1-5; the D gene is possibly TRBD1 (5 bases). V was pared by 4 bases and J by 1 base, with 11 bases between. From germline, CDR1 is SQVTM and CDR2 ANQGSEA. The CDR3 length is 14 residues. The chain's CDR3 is CSVVLGDSNQPQHF. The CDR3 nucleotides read TGCAGCGTTGTTCTGGGGGACAGCAATCAGCCCCAGCATTTT.

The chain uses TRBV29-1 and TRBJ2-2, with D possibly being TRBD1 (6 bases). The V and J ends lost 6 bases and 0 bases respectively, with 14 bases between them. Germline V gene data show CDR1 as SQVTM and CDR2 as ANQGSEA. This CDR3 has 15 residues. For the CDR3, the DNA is TGCAGCGTACTGACAGGAGGACCGAACACCGGGGAGCTGTTTTTT. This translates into CSVLTGGPNTGELFF.

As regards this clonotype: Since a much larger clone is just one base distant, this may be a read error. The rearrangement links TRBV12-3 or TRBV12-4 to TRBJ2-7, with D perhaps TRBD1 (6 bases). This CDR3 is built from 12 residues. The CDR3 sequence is CASSLGAVERYF. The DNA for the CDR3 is TGTGCCAGCAGTTTGGGGGCTGTCGAGCGGTACTTC.

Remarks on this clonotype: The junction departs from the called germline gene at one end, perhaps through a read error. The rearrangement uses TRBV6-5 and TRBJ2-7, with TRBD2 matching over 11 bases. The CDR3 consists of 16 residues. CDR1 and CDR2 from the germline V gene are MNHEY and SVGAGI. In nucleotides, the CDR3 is TGTGCCAGCAGGGGGACTAGCGGCAAGGGATTGTACGGGCAGTACTTC. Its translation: CASRGTSGKGLYGQYF.

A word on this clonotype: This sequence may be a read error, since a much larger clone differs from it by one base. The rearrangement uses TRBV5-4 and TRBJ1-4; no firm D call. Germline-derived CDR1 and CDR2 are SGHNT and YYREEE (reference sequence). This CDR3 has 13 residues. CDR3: CPSSLESEGKLFF. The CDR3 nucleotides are TGTCCCAGCAGCTTGGAGTCGGAGGGAAAACTGTTTTTT.

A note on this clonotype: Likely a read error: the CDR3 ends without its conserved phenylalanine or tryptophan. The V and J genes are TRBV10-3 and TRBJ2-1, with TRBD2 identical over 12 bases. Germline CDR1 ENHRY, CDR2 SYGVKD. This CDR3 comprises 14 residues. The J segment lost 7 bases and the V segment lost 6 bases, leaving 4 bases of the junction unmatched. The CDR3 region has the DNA TGTGCCATCAGCTACCTAGCGGGAGGGAATGAGCAGTTCGTC. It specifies CAISYLAGGNEQFV.

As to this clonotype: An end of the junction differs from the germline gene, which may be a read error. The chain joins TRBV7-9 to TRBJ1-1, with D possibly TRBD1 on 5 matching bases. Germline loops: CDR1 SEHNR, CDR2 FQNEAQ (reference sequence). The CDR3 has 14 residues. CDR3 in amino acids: CDSRAVGGGTEAFF. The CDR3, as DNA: TGTGACAGCAGGGCCGTGGGCGGGGGTACTGAAGCTTTCTTT. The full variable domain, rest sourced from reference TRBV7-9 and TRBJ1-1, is DTGVSQNPRHKITKRGQNVTFRCDPISEHNRLYWYRQTLGQGPEFLTYFQNEAQLEKSRLLSDRFSAERPKGSFSTLEIQRTEQGDSAMYLCDSRAVGGGTEAFFGQGTRLTVV.

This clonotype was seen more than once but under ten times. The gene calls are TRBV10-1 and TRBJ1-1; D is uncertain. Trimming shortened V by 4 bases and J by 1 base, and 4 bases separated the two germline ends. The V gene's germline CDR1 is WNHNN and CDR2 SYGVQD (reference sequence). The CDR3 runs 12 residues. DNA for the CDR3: TGCGCCAGCAGTGGGGCGAACACTGAAGCTTTCTTT. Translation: CASSGANTEAFF.

The CDR3 region is CASTNLDRDGTDTQYF. The CDR3 coding sequence is TGTGCCAGTACTAACTTGGACAGAGACGGCACAGATACGCAGTATTTT. V usage is TRBV7-9 and J usage is TRBJ2-3; possibly TRBD1 for D (6 bases). The CDR3 contains 16 residues. V was pared by 9 bases and J by 1 base, with 20 bases between. The germline gives CDR1 SEHNR, CDR2 FQNEAQ (reference sequence).

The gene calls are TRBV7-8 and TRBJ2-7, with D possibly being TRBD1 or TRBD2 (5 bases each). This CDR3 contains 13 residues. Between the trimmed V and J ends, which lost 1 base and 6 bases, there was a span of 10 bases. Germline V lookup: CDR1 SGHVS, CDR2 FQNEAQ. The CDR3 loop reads CASSLGDVLEQYF. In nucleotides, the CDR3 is TGTGCCAGCAGCTTAGGGGACGTCCTCGAGCAGTACTTC.

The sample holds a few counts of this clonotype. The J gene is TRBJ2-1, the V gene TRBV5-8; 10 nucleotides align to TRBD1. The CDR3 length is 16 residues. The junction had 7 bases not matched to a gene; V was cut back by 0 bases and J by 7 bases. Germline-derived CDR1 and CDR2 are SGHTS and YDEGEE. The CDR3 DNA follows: TGTGCCAGCAGCTTGGGCGAGGGACAGGGGTGGAATGAGCAGTTCTTC. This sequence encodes CASSLGEGQGWNEQFF.

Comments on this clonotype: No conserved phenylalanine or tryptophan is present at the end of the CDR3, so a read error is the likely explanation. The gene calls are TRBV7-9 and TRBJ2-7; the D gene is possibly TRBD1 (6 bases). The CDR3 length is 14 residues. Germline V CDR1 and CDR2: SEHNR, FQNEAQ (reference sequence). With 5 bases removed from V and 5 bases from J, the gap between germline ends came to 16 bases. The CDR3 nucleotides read TGTGCCAGCAGCCCAAACAGGGTTCCCGACGAGCAGTACTTA. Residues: CASSPNRVPDEQYL.

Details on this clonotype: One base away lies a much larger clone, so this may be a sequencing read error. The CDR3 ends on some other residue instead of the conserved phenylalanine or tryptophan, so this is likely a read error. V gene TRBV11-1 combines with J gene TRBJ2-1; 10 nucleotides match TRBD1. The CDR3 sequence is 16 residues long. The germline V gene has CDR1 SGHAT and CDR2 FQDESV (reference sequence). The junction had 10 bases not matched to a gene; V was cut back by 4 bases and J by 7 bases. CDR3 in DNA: TGTGCCAGCAGCTCATCGACAGGGGGCACGGGTAATGAGCAGTTCTCC. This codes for CASSSSTGGTGNEQFS.

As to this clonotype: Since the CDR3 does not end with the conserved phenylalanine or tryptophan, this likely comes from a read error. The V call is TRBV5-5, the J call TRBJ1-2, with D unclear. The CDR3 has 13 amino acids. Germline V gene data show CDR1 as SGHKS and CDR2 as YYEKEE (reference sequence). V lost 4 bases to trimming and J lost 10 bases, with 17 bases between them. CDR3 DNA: TGTGCCAGCAGCCCCCTCTTGAGCCAAGCCTACACCCTC. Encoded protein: CASSPLLSQAYTL.

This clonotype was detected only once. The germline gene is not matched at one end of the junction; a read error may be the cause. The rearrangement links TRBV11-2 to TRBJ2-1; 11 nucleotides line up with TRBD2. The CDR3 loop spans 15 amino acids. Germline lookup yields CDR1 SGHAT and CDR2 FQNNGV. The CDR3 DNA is TGTGCCAGCAGCTTGCTAGCGGGAGGCTACAATGAGCGGTTCTTC. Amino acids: CASSLLAGGYNERFF. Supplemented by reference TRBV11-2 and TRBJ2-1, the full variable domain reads EAGVAQSPRYKIIEKRQSVAFWCNPISGHATLYWYQQILGQGPKLLIQFQNNGVVDDSQLPKDRFSAERLKGVDSTLKIQPAKLEDSAVYLCASSLLAGGYNERFFGPGTRLTVL.

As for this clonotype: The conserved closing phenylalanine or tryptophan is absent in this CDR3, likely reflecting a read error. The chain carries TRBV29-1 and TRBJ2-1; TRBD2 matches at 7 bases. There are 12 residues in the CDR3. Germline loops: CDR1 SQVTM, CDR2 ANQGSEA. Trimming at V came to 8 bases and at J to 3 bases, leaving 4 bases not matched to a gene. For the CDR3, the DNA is TGCAGCTTTGCTAGCGGCTACAATGAGCAGTTCCTC. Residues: CSFASGYNEQFL.

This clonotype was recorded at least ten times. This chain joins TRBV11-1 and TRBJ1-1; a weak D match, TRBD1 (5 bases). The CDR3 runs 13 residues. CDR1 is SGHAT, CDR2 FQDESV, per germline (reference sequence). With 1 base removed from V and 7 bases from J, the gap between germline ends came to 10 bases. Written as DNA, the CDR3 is TGTGCCAGCAGCTTAGGACAGTCCGGTGAAGCTTTCTTT. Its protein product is CASSLGQSGEAFF.

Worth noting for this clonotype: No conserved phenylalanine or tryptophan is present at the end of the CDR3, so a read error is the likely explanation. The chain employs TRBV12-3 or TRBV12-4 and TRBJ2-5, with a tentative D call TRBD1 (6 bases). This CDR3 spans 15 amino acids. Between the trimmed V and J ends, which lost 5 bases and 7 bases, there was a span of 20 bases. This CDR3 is CASSQGTPMSGTQYI. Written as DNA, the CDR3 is TGTGCCAGCAGTCAGGGGACCCCCATGTCGGGGACCCAGTACATC.

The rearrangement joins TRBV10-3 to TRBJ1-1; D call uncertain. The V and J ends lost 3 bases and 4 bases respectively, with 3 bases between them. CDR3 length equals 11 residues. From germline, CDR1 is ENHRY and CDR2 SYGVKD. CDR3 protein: CAISDSTEAFF. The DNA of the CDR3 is TGTGCCATCAGTGATAGCACTGAAGCTTTCTTT.

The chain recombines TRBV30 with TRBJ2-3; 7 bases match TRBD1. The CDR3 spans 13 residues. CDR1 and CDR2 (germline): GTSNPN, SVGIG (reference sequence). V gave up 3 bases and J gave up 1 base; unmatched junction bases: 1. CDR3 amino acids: CAWRRGRTDTQYF. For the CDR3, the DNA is TGTGCCTGGAGGAGGGGGCGCACAGATACGCAGTATTTT.

The CDR3 coding sequence is TGCGCCAGCAGCTTGGATCCAGGAACTAATGAAAAACTGTTTTTT. Protein sequence: CASSLDPGTNEKLFF. The rearrangement uses TRBV5-1 and TRBJ1-4; no clear D gene. The germline V gene has CDR1 SGHRS and CDR2 YFSETQ. V gave up 0 bases and J gave up 1 base, with 7 bases separating them. The CDR3 extends over 15 amino acids. Together with reference TRBV5-1 and TRBJ1-4, the CDR3 gives the full variable domain: KAGVTQTPRYLIKTRGQQVTLSCSPISGHRSVSWYQQTPGQGLQFLFEYFSETQRNKGNFPGRFSGRQFSNSRSEMNVSTLELGDSALYLCASSLDPGTNEKLFFGSGTQLSVL.

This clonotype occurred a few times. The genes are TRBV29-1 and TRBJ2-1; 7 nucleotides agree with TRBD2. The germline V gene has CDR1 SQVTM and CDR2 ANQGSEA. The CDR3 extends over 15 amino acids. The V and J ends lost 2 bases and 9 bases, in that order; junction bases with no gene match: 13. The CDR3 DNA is TGCAGCGTTGAAAAAACCCTAGCGGCCCCGGGTGAGCAGTTCTTC. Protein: CSVEKTLAAPGEQFF.

CDR3 nucleotide sequence: TGTGCCTGGAGCCCGGCGGGGAGGGACACTGAAGCTTTCTTT. This encodes CAWSPAGRDTEAFF. The rearrangement uses TRBV30 and TRBJ1-1; no clear D gene. The CDR3 consists of 14 residues. V lost 3 bases and J 3 bases, leaving 14 bases between the germline ends. The germline V gene encodes CDR1 GTSNPN and CDR2 SVGIG (reference sequence).

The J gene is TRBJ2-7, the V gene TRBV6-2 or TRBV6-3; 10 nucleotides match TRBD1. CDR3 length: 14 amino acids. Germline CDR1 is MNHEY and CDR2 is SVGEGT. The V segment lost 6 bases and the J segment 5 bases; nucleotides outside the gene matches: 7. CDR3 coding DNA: TGTGCCAGCAGACCCGACAGGGGGCAGGACGAGCAGTACTTC. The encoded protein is CASRPDRGQDEQYF.

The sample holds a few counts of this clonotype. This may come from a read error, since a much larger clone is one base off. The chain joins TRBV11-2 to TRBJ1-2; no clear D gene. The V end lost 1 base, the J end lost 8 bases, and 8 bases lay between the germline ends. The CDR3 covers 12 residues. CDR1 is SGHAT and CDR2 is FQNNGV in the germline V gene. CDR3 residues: CASSLGNSGYTF. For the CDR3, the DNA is TGTGCCAGCAGCTTAGGAAACAGCGGCTACACCTTC. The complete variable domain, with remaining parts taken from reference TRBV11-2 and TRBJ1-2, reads EAGVAQSPRYKIIEKRQSVAFWCNPISGHATLYWYQQILGQGPKLLIQFQNNGVVDDSQLPKDRFSAERLKGVDSTLKIQPAKLEDSAVYLCASSLGNSGYTFGSGTRLTVV.